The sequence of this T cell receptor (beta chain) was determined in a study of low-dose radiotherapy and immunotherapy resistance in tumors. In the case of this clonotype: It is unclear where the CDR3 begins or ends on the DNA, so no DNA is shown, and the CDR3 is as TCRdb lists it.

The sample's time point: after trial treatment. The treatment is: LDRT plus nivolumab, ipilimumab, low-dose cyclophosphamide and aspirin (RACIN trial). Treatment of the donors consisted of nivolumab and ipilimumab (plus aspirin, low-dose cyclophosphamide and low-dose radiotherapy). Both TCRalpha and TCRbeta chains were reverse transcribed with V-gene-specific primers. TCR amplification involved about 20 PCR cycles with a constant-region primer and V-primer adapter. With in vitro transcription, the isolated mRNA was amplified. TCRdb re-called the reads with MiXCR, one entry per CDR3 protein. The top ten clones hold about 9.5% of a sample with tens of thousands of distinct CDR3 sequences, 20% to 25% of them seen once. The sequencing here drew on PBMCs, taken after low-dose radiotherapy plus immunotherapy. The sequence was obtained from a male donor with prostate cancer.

This CDR3 is CASSPSRRASYEQYFGPGTGELFF. The chain joins TRBV5-6 to TRBJ2-2; the DNA was not used to check the table's D call, TRBD2. A total of 24 residues make up the CDR3, ends included. Germline V gene lookup returns CDR1 SGHDT and CDR2 YYEEEE.